This entry lists 24 T cell receptor beta chains sequenced from one sample in a study of regulatory T cells in long-lasting Graves disease. Sequencing libraries for TCR beta were prepared with iRepertoire HTBI primers and Arm-PCR of CDR3 regions. TCRdb reanalysed the multiplex PCR reads using MiXCR and keeps one entry per CDR3 protein. The repertoire holds some 490,000 distinct CDR3 sequences, with about 12% as singletons. Sample time point: newly diagnosed GD, antithyroid drugs for less than 3 months. Making the TCR library involved RNA that had been extracted from PBMCs. Another study also made use of these data, one on T cells in Graves' hyperthyroidism and ophthalmopathy.

The source material was peripheral blood mononuclear cells (PBMCs), sampled at new diagnosis, from a patient treated with antithyroid drugs. The receptor source for this set is a woman aged 25 to 45 with Graves disease.

With respect to this clonotype: A much larger clonotype is one base distant, so this may be a read error. The gene calls are TRBV18 and TRBJ1-6; D gene uncertain. CDR3 length: 15 residues. With 1 base removed from V and 11 bases from J, the gap between germline ends came to 15 bases. CDR1 KGHSH and CDR2 LQKENI come from the germline V gene. The CDR3 loop is CASSPQAGLNPPLHF. CDR3 coding DNA: TGTGCCAGCTCACCACAGGCCGGGTTGAATCCACCCCTCCACTTT.

This clonotype has ten or more counts. The chain employs TRBV13 and TRBJ2-5; 10 bases fit TRBD1. Germline V lookup: CDR1 PRHDT, CDR2 FYEKMQ (reference sequence). The CDR3 totals 15 residues. V was pared by 5 bases and J by 5 bases, with 8 bases of the junction left unmatched. The CDR3 region is CASSPSGTGVETQYF. The CDR3 nucleotides read TGTGCCAGCAGCCCGTCCGGGACAGGGGTGGAGACCCAGTACTTC.

This clonotype appeared many times. The chain links TRBV28 to TRBJ1-2; the match to TRBD1 covers 8 bases. CDR3 length: 14 residues. From germline, CDR1 is MDHEN and CDR2 SYDVKM. The V gene end was trimmed by 6 bases and the J gene end by 4 bases; junction bases not matched to a gene: 7. CDR3 nucleotide sequence: TGTGCCAGCAGAGAAGGACAGGGAGTCTATGGCTACACCTTC. As protein: CASREGQGVYGYTF.

This clonotype showed up just once. A much larger clone sits a single nucleotide away, making a read error possible. Likely a read error: the CDR3 ends without its conserved phenylalanine or tryptophan. This chain connects TRBV30 to TRBJ2-7, with 14 bases lining up with TRBD2. The CDR3 covers 16 residues. CDR1 and CDR2 (germline): GTSNPN, SVGIG (reference sequence). With V trimmed by 5 bases and J by 2 bases, 8 bases remained unmatched. The CDR3 protein is CAWPPGLAGETYEQYS. The CDR3 DNA reads TGTGCCTGGCCCCCGGGACTAGCGGGAGAGACCTACGAGCAGTACTCC.

This clonotype came up a few times. The chain is built from TRBV5-8 and TRBJ1-5; 7 bases are a match to TRBD1. The CDR3 extends over 19 amino acids. Germline V lookup: CDR1 SGHTS, CDR2 YDEGEE. V dropped 4 bases and J dropped 3; count of bases not matched to a gene: 19. The CDR3 DNA sequence: TGTGCCAGCAGCCCTCCGGCGCCCTTCACAGGGGCCTACAATCAGCCCCAGCATTTT. Protein product: CASSPPAPFTGAYNQPQHF.

This clonotype was counted ten times or more. A junction boundary mismatches the germline segment, possibly from a read error. The chain couples TRBV29-1 to TRBJ2-5; D possibly corresponds to TRBD1 (6 bases). Germline V lookup: CDR1 SQVTM, CDR2 ANQGSEA. The CDR3 covers 9 residues. The CDR3 DNA follows: TGCAGCGTATTTCCGGGACACGACTTC. Its protein product is CSVFPGHDF.

This clonotype was picked up many times. V is TRBV12-3 or TRBV12-4 and J is TRBJ2-7, with 9 nucleotides matching TRBD1. V shed 3 bases and J 6 bases; nucleotides not matched to a gene: 15. This CDR3 contains 17 residues. CDR3 in amino acids: CASSLSHVQGAFREQYF. The CDR3 nucleotides are TGTGCCAGCAGTTTGAGCCATGTACAGGGGGCGTTCCGCGAGCAGTACTTC.

The gene calls are TRBV19 and TRBJ1-5; D is undetermined. V was shortened by 0 bases and J by 3 bases, with 15 bases between the two germline ends. This CDR3 is 17 amino acids long. Germline CDR1 is LNHDA and CDR2 is SQIVND (reference sequence). CDR3 sequence (DNA): TGTGCCAGTAGTATAGAGAATGTAGGGAGGGCCAATCAGCCCCAGCATTTT. Its protein is CASSIENVGRANQPQHF.

This clonotype was counted at least ten times. In nucleotides, the CDR3 is TGTGCCAGCAGTTACTCGACAGAGCTCAAAAGCTATGGCTACACCTTC. Residues: CASSYSTELKSYGYTF. The V gene is TRBV6-2 or TRBV6-3, the J gene TRBJ1-2; a possible D gene is TRBD1 (5 bases). The CDR3 covers 16 residues. Germline CDR1 MNHEY, CDR2 SVGEGT. V shed 0 bases and J shed 4 bases, with 15 bases lying between them.

This chain connects TRBV9 to TRBJ1-4; 8 bases fit TRBD1. With 3 bases clipped from V and 7 bases from J, the junction kept 11 bases outside the gene matches. Germline V gives CDR1 SGDLS, CDR2 YYNGEE. This CDR3 contains 16 residues. Here the CDR3 reads CASSAGTGQLGEKLFF. The CDR3 nucleotides read TGTGCCAGCAGCGCCGGGACAGGCCAATTAGGTGAAAAACTGTTTTTT.

The table lists this clonotype with many counts. This chain joins TRBV2 and TRBJ2-1; D gene unclear. Germline assignment: CDR1 SNHLY and CDR2 FYNNEI. The V and J ends lost 5 bases and 0 bases respectively, with 11 bases between them. There are 15 residues in the CDR3. The CDR3 here is CASSLTQSSYNEQFF. The CDR3, as DNA: TGTGCCAGCAGTCTTACCCAGAGCTCCTACAATGAGCAGTTCTTC.

This clonotype was found a few times. The rearrangement joins TRBV19 to TRBJ1-1; 12 nucleotides agree with TRBD1. Germline V gives CDR1 LNHDA, CDR2 SQIVND (reference sequence). V gave up 5 bases and J gave up 0 bases; unmatched junction bases: 4. The CDR3 covers 16 residues. CDR3 in DNA: TGTGCCAGTAGTCTCGGGACAGGGGGCTTGAACACTGAAGCTTTCTTT. Translation: CASSLGTGGLNTEAFF.

This clonotype showed up just a few times. This chain uses TRBV9 with TRBJ2-7, with TRBD2 as a possible D gene (6 bases). Trimming shortened V by 0 bases and J by 4 bases, and 14 bases separated the two germline ends. The germline CDR1 and CDR2 sequences are SGDLS and YYNGEE. The CDR3 has 15 residues. The CDR3, as DNA: TGTGCCAGCAGCGTAGGGGTAGCGGAAGCGTACGAGCAGTACTTC. It encodes CASSVGVAEAYEQYF.

In this sample, this clonotype turned up a few times. This chain joins TRBV30 and TRBJ2-3, with D unresolved. Trimming pared 2 bases from V and 6 bases from J, leaving 9 bases between. This CDR3 has 12 amino acids. Germline V gene sequence: CDR1 GTSNPN, CDR2 SVGIG (reference sequence). CDR3 sequence (DNA): TGTGCCTGGAGTACCACGTTGGATACGCAGTATTTT. Encoded protein: CAWSTTLDTQYF. The full variable domain, completed using reference TRBV30 and TRBJ2-3, is SQTIHQWPATLVQPVGSPLSLECTVEGTSNPNLYWYRQAAGRGLQLLFYSVGIGQISSEVPQNLSASRPQDRQFILSSKKLLLSDSGFYLCAWSTTLDTQYFGPGTRLTVL.

This clonotype has ten or more counts. The rearrangement links TRBV5-6 to TRBJ2-1; 7 bases line up with TRBD1. V trimming: 0 bases; J trimming: 6 bases; junction bases outside the gene matches: 12. CDR1 SGHDT and CDR2 YYEEEE come from the germline V gene. This CDR3 is built from 17 residues. DNA of the CDR3: TGTGCCAGCAGCTTGGCTTTGGGCAGGGGGATGGCCAATGAGCAGTTCTTC. Translation: CASSLALGRGMANEQFF. The full variable domain, rest sourced from reference TRBV5-6 and TRBJ2-1, is DAGVTQSPTHLIKTRGQQVTLRCSPKSGHDTVSWYQQALGQGPQFIFQYYEEEERQRGNFPDRFSGHQFPNYSSELNVNALLLGDSALYLCASSLALGRGMANEQFFGPGTRLTVL.

The rearrangement uses TRBV20-1 and TRBJ2-2; D gene uncertain. Per germline, CDR1 DFQATT and CDR2 SNEGSKA (reference sequence). The CDR3 sequence is 11 residues long. Trimming pared 1 base from V and 8 bases from J, leaving 5 bases between. Here the CDR3 DNA reads TGCAGTGCTAGAGGTCTTGGGGAGCTGTTTTTT. Its translation is CSARGLGELFF.

There are many counts of this clonotype. This sequence joins TRBV11-3 and TRBJ1-2; D might be TRBD1 (5 bases). The CDR3 covers 13 residues. Per the germline V gene, CDR1 is SGHNT and CDR2 is YENEEA. V shed 5 bases and J shed 8 bases, with 15 bases lying between them. CDR3 bases: TGTGCCAGCAGCCAACGAGGGGCGGACGGCTACACCTTC. Amino acids: CASSQRGADGYTF.

This clonotype appeared many times. V usage is TRBV14 and J usage is TRBJ2-7; 8 positions match TRBD2. Germline CDR1 and CDR2: SGHDN and FVKESK. The CDR3 is 16 residues long. V dropped 1 base and J dropped 7; count of bases not matched to a gene: 12. CDR3 nucleotides: TGTGCCAGCAGCCAAGTCATTGGAGCGGGAGCCCGAGAGCAGTACTTC. Encoded protein: CASSQVIGAGAREQYF. The full variable domain, completed using reference TRBV14 and TRBJ2-7, is EAGVTQFPSHSVIEKGQTVTLRCDPISGHDNLYWYRRVMGKEIKFLLHFVKESKQDESGMPNNRFLAERTGGTYSTLKVQPAELEDSGVYFCASSQVIGAGAREQYFGPGTRLTVT.

V and J are TRBV19 and TRBJ1-1; a weak D match, TRBD1 (5 bases). Germline V gene lookup returns CDR1 LNHDA and CDR2 SQIVND (reference sequence). V lost 3 bases and J 1 base, leaving 12 bases between the germline ends. This CDR3 comprises 15 residues. The CDR3 is CASSMGGWENTEAFF. The DNA of the CDR3 is TGTGCCAGTAGTATGGGGGGATGGGAGAACACTGAAGCTTTCTTT. The entire variable domain, with the rest obtained from reference TRBV19 and TRBJ1-1, is as follows: DGGITQSPKYLFRKEGQNVTLSCEQNLNHDAMYWYRQDPGQGLRLIYYSQIVNDFQKGDIAEGYSVSREKKESFPLTVTSAQKNPTAFYLCASSMGGWENTEAFFGQGTRLTVV.

This clonotype has ten or more counts. The chain uses TRBV7-2 and TRBJ1-6; the D gene is possibly TRBD1 (6 bases). Germline assignment: CDR1 SGHTA and CDR2 FQGNSA. Trimming left V 5 bases short and J 10 bases short, with 18 bases between. The CDR3 extends over 15 amino acids. The CDR3 region has the DNA TGTGCCAGCAGCGCCTCAGGGGATTGGCGCTCACCCCTCCACTTT. Translation: CASSASGDWRSPLHF.

The rearrangement joins TRBV12-3 or TRBV12-4 to TRBJ2-3; 10 bases agree with TRBD1. V dropped 2 bases and J dropped 6; count of bases not matched to a gene: 5. CDR3 length: 15 residues. The CDR3 DNA sequence: TGTGCCAGCAGTTTAATGATGGGACAGGGGGATACGCAGTATTTT. Its translation: CASSLMMGQGDTQYF.

This clonotype was seen repeatedly, ten times or more. This chain links TRBV28 with TRBJ1-2; D uncertain. The CDR3 totals 12 residues. Trimming cost V 3 bases and J 4 bases, with 6 bases left between them. Germline lookup yields CDR1 MDHEN and CDR2 SYDVKM. CDR3 region: CASSFRSYGYTF. The CDR3 DNA reads TGTGCCAGCAGTTTCAGGAGCTATGGCTACACCTTC.

V is TRBV2 and J is TRBJ2-2, with TRBD2 identical over 8 bases. The CDR3 contains 15 residues. Germline lookup yields CDR1 SNHLY and CDR2 FYNNEI. The V and J ends lost 3 bases and 2 bases, in that order; junction bases with no gene match: 2. As DNA, the CDR3 is TGTGCCAGCAGTGAGACTAGCGATAACACCGGGGAGCTGTTTTTT. It codes for CASSETSDNTGELFF. Variable domain in full (rest from reference TRBV2 and TRBJ2-2): EPEVTQTPSHQVTQMGQEVILRCVPISNHLYFYWYRQILGQKVEFLVSFYNNEISEKSEIFDDQFSVERPDGSNFTLKIRSTKLEDSAMYFCASSETSDNTGELFFGEGSRLTVL.

This clonotype has at least ten counts. The chain recombines TRBV9 with TRBJ1-4, with 7 bases fitting TRBD1. V shed 1 base and J 4 bases; nucleotides not matched to a gene: 4. Germline CDR1 reads SGDLS; CDR2 reads YYNGEE. CDR3 size: 15 residues. CDR3 amino acids: CASSVTGTDNEKLFF. The CDR3 DNA sequence: TGTGCCAGCAGCGTAACCGGGACAGATAATGAAAAACTGTTTTTT.